Below are 21 T cell receptor beta chains sequenced from a single sample in a study of cytomegalovirus exposure and HLA in healthy donors. The PCR made use of 60 Vbeta and 13 Jbeta primers. Clones were sequenced by immunoSEQ multiplex PCR, and TCRdb holds only the in-frame ones, with some missing. The data contain under 150,000 clones, 70% to 80% of them singletons. Material: PBMCs. The receptors originated from a woman aged 60-75 years in good health and CMV-seropositive.

This chain links TRBV27 with TRBJ2-1, with D possibly TRBD2 on 5 matching bases. The germline V gene encodes CDR1 MNHEY and CDR2 SMNVEV (reference sequence). The CDR3 loop spans 17 amino acids. The V and J ends lost 7 bases and 1 base respectively, with 20 bases between them. This CDR3 is CASTLGGGLASYNEQFF. CDR3 DNA sequence: TGTGCCAGCACCTTAGGAGGCGGGCTGGCTTCCTACAATGAGCAGTTCTTC.

This chain joins TRBV9 and TRBJ2-1; tentative D call: TRBD2 (5 bases). The length of the CDR3 is 13 residues. V lost 0 bases and J 8 bases, leaving 9 bases between the germline ends. Germline V gene sequence: CDR1 SGDLS, CDR2 YYNGEE. Written as DNA, the CDR3 is TGTGCCAGCAGCGTAGTTGGTAGCGATGAGCAGTTCTTC. Encoded protein: CASSVVGSDEQFF. The full variable domain, its missing parts supplied by reference TRBV9 and TRBJ2-1, is DSGVTQTPKHLITATGQRVTLRCSPRSGDLSVYWYQQSLDQGLQFLIQYYNGEERAKGNILERFSAQQFPDLHSELNLSSLELGDSALYFCASSVVGSDEQFFGPGTRLTVL.

The chain uses TRBV4-1 and TRBJ1-1, with 8 bases lining up with TRBD1. V lost 0 bases and J lost 4; bases outside the gene matches: 4. CDR1 is MGHRA and CDR2 is YSYEKL in the germline V gene. The CDR3 covers 15 residues. CDR3 coding DNA: TGCGCCAGCAGCCAAGAGGCAGGGGGCGGCACTGAAGCTTTCTTT. Translation: CASSQEAGGGTEAFF.

The chain has TRBV2 and TRBJ2-1, with TRBD1 identical over 7 bases. There are 19 residues in the CDR3. Trimming took 6 bases from V and 8 from J; bases not matched to a gene: 25. Germline CDR1 and CDR2: SNHLY and FYNNEI. The chain's CDR3 is CASSQPKGGVRVVEYEQFF. The CDR3 bases are TGTGCCAGCAGCCAGCCTAAAGGGGGCGTTAGAGTAGTAGAGTATGAGCAGTTCTTC.

This chain links TRBV10-3 with TRBJ2-3, with TRBD2 matching over 10 bases. With V trimmed by 5 bases and J by 1 base, 6 bases remained unmatched. Germline assignment: CDR1 ENHRY and CDR2 SYGVKD. The CDR3 runs 16 residues. The CDR3 sequence: CAISFSTSGGTDTQYF. In nucleotides, the CDR3 is TGTGCCATCAGTTTTTCTACTAGCGGGGGCACAGATACGCAGTATTTT.

This clone was counted a few times. This chain joins TRBV19 and TRBJ2-2, with TRBD1 as a possible D gene (5 bases). V lost 8 bases, J lost 13 bases, and 23 bases lay in between. CDR1 and CDR2 (germline): LNHDA, SQIVND (reference sequence). The CDR3 sequence is 14 residues long. In nucleotides, the CDR3 is TGTGCCAGTTCGGACACCGCAGGCCGGGTTAGGCTGTTTTTT. Encoded protein: CASSDTAGRVRLFF.

This CDR3 reads CASSIRHAAPREPNYGYTF. Written as DNA, the CDR3 is TGTGCCAGCAGCATCCGGCACGCGGCGCCCCGAGAGCCTAACTATGGCTACACCTTC. The chain is built from TRBV21-1 and TRBJ1-2. TRBV21-1 is listed as a pseudogene. This CDR3 is built from 19 residues.

V usage is TRBV7-8 and J usage is TRBJ2-5; TRBD1 aligns across 9 bases. V was pared by 4 bases and J by 2 bases, with 2 bases of the junction left unmatched. The CDR3 is 14 residues long. Germline CDR1 reads SGHVS; CDR2 reads FQNEAQ. The CDR3 reads CASSSDRGQETQYF. The CDR3, as DNA: TGTGCCAGCAGCTCCGACAGGGGGCAAGAGACCCAGTACTTC.

The chain is built from TRBV29-1 and TRBJ2-7, with TRBD1 matching 7 bases. Germline CDR1 reads SQVTM; CDR2 reads ANQGSEA. The CDR3 spans 14 residues. Unmatched junction bases numbered 12, after V lost 5 bases and J lost 5 bases. Written as DNA, the CDR3 is TGCAGCGTTCCAAGCCGGGACAGAGGTAACGAGCAGTACTTC. It codes for CSVPSRDRGNEQYF.

The chain is built from TRBV29-1 and TRBJ1-4; D is unresolved. The V gene lost 6 bases and the J gene lost 3 bases, with 11 bases spanning the gap. Germline CDR1 SQVTM, CDR2 ANQGSEA. CDR3 length: 13 amino acids. CDR3 sequence reads: CSVSGWANEKLFF. The CDR3 coding sequence is TGCAGCGTATCGGGGTGGGCTAATGAAAAACTGTTTTTT.

The chain recombines TRBV7-9 with TRBJ1-5; 9 bases agree with TRBD1. Unmatched junction bases numbered 16, after V lost 5 bases and J lost 5 bases. The CDR3 is 18 residues long. Germline V gives CDR1 SEHNR, CDR2 FQNEAQ (reference sequence). CDR3 sequence: CASSASGQGLKVYQPQHF. The CDR3 coding sequence is TGTGCCAGCAGCGCCTCGGGACAGGGCCTTAAGGTATATCAGCCCCAGCATTTT.

The chain is built from TRBV9 and TRBJ1-3; D remains ambiguous. V shed 0 bases and J shed 4 bases, with 11 bases lying between them. The CDR3 totals 15 residues. Germline assignment: CDR1 SGDLS and CDR2 YYNGEE. CDR3 sequence (DNA): TGTGCCAGCAGCGTAGAGGGAGGGTCGGGAAACACCATATATTTT. Its translation is CASSVEGGSGNTIYF.

The V gene is TRBV2, the J gene TRBJ2-1, with 8 nucleotides matching TRBD1. CDR3 size: 14 residues. Per germline, CDR1 SNHLY and CDR2 FYNNEI. After removal of 11 bases from V and 7 bases from J, the junction contained 13 bases not matched to a gene. The CDR3 is CALGSGQGWNEQFF. CDR3 nucleotide sequence: TGTGCCTTGGGTTCAGGACAGGGTTGGAATGAGCAGTTCTTC.

The J gene is TRBJ2-2, the V gene TRBV5-1; D is possibly TRBD1 (5 bases). Germline CDR1 reads SGHRS; CDR2 reads YFSETQ. V lost 1 base and J 8 bases, leaving 15 bases between the germline ends. The CDR3 is 15 amino acids. The CDR3 reads CASSLYGSGLGELFF. DNA of the CDR3: TGCGCCAGCAGCTTGTATGGTTCAGGGTTGGGGGAGCTGTTTTTT. Filled out from reference TRBV5-1 and TRBJ2-2, the complete variable domain reads KAGVTQTPRYLIKTRGQQVTLSCSPISGHRSVSWYQQTPGQGLQFLFEYFSETQRNKGNFPGRFSGRQFSNSRSEMNVSTLELGDSALYLCASSLYGSGLGELFFGEGSRLTVL.

The chain couples TRBV27 to TRBJ1-2; 7 positions match TRBD1. Looked up from germline, CDR1 is MNHEY and CDR2 is SMNVEV (reference sequence). The V and J ends lost 0 bases and 4 bases, in that order; junction bases with no gene match: 8. The CDR3 is made up of 16 amino acids. The CDR3 DNA follows: TGTGCCAGCAGTTTATCAGGACTACAGGGGACCTATGGCTACACCTTC. Translated: CASSLSGLQGTYGYTF.

V gene TRBV29-1 combines with J gene TRBJ2-7; 7 bases are shared with TRBD1. This CDR3 is 12 amino acids long. The trim removed 4 bases at V and 4 bases at J, leaving 4 bases unmatched. Germline-derived CDR1 and CDR2 are SQVTM and ANQGSEA. The CDR3 loop is CSVVRDRYEQYF. The CDR3 coding sequence is TGCAGCGTTGTCCGGGACAGATACGAGCAGTACTTC.

V gene TRBV5-1 combines with J gene TRBJ2-3, with a tentative D call TRBD2 (5 bases). V dropped 0 bases and J dropped 1 base, with 15 bases sitting between them. CDR1 is SGHRS and CDR2 is YFSETQ in the germline V gene. The CDR3 sequence is 17 residues long. CDR3 in amino acids: CASSLAVGGQGTDTQYF. The CDR3 DNA sequence: TGCGCCAGCAGCTTGGCCGTTGGAGGTCAAGGCACAGATACGCAGTATTTT.

This clone has only a few counts. The chain employs TRBV6-1 and TRBJ1-2; no clear D gene. Germline V CDR1 and CDR2: MNHNS, SASEGT. Trimming took off 2 bases at V and 7 bases at J, with 11 bases between the two ends. This CDR3 spans 13 amino acids. As DNA, the CDR3 is TGTGCCAGCAGTGAATGGGCGGGAATTGGCTACACCTTC. Protein: CASSEWAGIGYTF.

The rearrangement links TRBV21-1 to TRBJ1-1. TRBV21-1 is shown as a pseudogene. The CDR3 is 16 residues long. The CDR3 DNA reads TGTGCCAGCAGCAAAGACGGAGAGAAAAGGAACACTGAAGCTTTCTTT. It translates to CASSKDGEKRNTEAFF.

V and J are TRBV5-6 and TRBJ1-2; D possibly corresponds to TRBD1 (5 bases). V lost 4 bases, J lost 7 bases, and 14 bases lay in between. The CDR3 has 13 residues. CDR1 is SGHDT, CDR2 YYEEEE, per germline. In nucleotides, the CDR3 is TGTGCCAGCAGCCTCGTGCCTAGGGGTGGCTACACCTTC. It yields the protein CASSLVPRGGYTF.

The chain combines TRBV5-8 with TRBJ2-3, with D perhaps matching TRBD1 (6 bases). Germline loops: CDR1 SGHTS, CDR2 YDEGEE. Trimming took 3 bases from V and 6 from J, leaving 17 bases between them. The CDR3 consists of 15 residues. CDR3 bases: TGTGCCAGCAGCTCGGGCGGATCAGGGGCTGATACGCAGTATTTT. This translates into CASSSGGSGADTQYF.